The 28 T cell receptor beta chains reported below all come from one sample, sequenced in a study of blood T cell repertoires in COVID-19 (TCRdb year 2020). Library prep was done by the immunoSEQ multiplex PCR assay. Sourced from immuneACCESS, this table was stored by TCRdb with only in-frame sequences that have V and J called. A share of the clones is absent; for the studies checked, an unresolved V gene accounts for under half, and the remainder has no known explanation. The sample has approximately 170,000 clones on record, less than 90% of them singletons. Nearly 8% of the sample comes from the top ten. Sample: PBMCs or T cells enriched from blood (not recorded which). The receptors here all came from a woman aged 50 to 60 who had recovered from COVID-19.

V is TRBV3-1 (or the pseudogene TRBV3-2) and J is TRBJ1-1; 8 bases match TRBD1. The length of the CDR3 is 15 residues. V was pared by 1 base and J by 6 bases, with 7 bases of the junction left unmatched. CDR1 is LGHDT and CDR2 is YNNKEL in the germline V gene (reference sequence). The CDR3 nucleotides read TGTGCCAGCAGCCAAGGGACAGGGACGGGGTCTGAAGCTTTCTTT. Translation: CASSQGTGTGSEAFF.

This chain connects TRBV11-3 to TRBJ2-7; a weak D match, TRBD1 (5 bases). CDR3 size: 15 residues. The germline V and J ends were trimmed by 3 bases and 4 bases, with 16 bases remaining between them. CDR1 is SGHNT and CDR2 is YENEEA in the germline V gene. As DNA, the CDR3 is TGTGCCAGCAGCTTTTCAGGGTCCGGATTTTACGAGCAGTACTTC. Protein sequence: CASSFSGSGFYEQYF.

The CDR3 loop is CASSYSTGGENQPQHF. The CDR3 nucleotides are TGTGCCAGCAGTTACTCGACAGGGGGGGAAAATCAGCCCCAGCATTTT. The chain employs TRBV6-2 or TRBV6-3 and TRBJ1-5; 9 bases agree with TRBD1. The CDR3 loop spans 16 amino acids. V dropped 0 bases and J dropped 4; count of bases not matched to a gene: 4. Germline V lookup: CDR1 MNHEY, CDR2 SVGEGT.

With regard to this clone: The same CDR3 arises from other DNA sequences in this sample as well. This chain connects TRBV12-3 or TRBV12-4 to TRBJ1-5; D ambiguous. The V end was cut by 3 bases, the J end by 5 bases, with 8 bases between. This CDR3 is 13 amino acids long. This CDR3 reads CASSLEGDQPQHF. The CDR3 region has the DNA TGTGCCAGCAGTTTGGAGGGTGATCAGCCCCAGCATTTT.

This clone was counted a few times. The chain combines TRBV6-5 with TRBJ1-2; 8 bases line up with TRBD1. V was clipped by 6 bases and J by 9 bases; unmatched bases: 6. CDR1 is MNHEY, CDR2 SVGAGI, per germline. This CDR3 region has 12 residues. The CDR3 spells CASSRRDRSYTF. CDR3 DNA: TGTGCCAGCAGCCGACGGGACAGGAGCTACACCTTC.

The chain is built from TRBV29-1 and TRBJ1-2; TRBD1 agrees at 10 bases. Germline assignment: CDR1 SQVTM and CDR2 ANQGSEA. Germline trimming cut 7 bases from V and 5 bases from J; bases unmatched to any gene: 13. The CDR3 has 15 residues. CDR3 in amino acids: CSAKTTGGAGYGYTF. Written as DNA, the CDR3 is TGCAGCGCAAAGACGACAGGGGGCGCAGGGTATGGCTACACCTTC.

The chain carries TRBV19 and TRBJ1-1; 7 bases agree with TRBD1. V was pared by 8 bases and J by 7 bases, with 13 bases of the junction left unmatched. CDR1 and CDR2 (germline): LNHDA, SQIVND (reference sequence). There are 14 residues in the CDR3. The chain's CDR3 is CASQTGRIIGEAFF. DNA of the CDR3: TGTGCCAGTCAGACAGGGAGGATCATCGGTGAAGCTTTCTTT. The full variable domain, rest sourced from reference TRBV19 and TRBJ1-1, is DGGITQSPKYLFRKEGQNVTLSCEQNLNHDAMYWYRQDPGQGLRLIYYSQIVNDFQKGDIAEGYSVSREKKESFPLTVTSAQKNPTAFYLCASQTGRIIGEAFFGQGTRLTVV.

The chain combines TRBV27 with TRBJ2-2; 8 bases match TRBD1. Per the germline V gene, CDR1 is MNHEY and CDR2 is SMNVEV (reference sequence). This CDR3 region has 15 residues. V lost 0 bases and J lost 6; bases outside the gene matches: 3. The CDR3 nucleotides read TGTGCCAGCAGTTTATCGGGACAGGTCGCCGGGGAGCTGTTTTTT. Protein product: CASSLSGQVAGELFF.

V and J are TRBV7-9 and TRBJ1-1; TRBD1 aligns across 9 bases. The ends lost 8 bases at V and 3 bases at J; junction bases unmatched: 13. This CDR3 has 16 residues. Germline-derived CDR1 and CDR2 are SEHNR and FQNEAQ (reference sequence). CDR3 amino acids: CASLGRWTGDDTEAFF. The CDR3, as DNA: TGTGCCAGCCTAGGCCGTTGGACAGGGGATGACACTGAAGCTTTCTTT.

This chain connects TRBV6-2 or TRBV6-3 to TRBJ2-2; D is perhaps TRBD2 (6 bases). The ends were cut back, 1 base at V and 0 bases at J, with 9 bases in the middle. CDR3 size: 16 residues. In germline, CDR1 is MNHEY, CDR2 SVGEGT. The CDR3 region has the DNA TGTGCCAGCAGTTACTTGGGGGGTGCGAACACCGGGGAGCTGTTTTTT. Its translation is CASSYLGGANTGELFF.

The chain's CDR3 is CASSLLAGAADTQYF. As DNA, the CDR3 is TGTGCCAGCAGCCTTCTAGCGGGAGCGGCAGATACGCAGTATTTT. V is TRBV7-2 and J is TRBJ2-3; 10 nucleotides line up with TRBD2. The CDR3 spans 15 residues. Germline CDR1 is SGHTA and CDR2 is FQGNSA. V lost 5 bases, J lost 4 bases, and 6 bases stayed unmatched.

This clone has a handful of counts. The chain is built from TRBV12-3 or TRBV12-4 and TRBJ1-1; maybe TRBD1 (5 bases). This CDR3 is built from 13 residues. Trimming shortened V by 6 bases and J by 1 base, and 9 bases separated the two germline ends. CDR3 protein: CASRDIANTEAFF. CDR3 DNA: TGTGCCAGCAGGGACATAGCGAACACTGAAGCTTTCTTT.

The CDR3 DNA reads as TGTGCCAGCAGCCAAGATCTGGGGAGGTCCTCCTACAATGAGCAGTTCTTC. Translation: CASSQDLGRSSYNEQFF. The J gene is TRBJ2-1, the V gene TRBV14, with D possibly TRBD2 on 6 matching bases. Trimming cost V 0 bases and J 0 bases, with 12 bases left between them. Germline V CDR1 and CDR2: SGHDN, FVKESK. The CDR3 runs 17 residues.

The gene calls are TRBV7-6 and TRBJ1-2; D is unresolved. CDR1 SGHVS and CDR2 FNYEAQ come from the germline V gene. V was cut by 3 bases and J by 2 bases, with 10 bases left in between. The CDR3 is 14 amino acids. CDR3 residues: CASSFGDSNYGYTF. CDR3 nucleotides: TGTGCCAGCAGCTTCGGAGATTCGAACTATGGCTACACCTTC. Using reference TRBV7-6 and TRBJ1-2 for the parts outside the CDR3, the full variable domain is GAGVSQSPRYKVTKRGQDVALRCDPISGHVSLYWYRQALGQGPEFLTYFNYEAQQDKSGLPNDRFSAERPEGSISTLTIQRTEQRDSAMYRCASSFGDSNYGYTFGSGTRLTVV.

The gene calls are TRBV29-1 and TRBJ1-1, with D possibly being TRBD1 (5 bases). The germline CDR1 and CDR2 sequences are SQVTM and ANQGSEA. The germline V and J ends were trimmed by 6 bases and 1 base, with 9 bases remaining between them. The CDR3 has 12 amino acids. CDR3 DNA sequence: TGCAGCGTAACGACAGCGAACACTGAAGCTTTCTTT. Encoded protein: CSVTTANTEAFF. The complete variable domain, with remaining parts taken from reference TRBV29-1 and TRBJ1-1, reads SAVISQKPSRDICQRGTSLTIQCQVDSQVTMMFWYRQQPGQSLTLIATANQGSEATYESGFVIDKFPISRPNLTFSTLTVSNMSPEDSSIYLCSVTTANTEAFFGQGTRLTVV.

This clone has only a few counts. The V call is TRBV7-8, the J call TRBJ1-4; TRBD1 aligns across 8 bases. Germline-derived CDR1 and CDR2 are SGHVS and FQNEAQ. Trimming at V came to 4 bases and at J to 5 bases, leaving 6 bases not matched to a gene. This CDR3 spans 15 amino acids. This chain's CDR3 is CASSWGQVLNEKLFF. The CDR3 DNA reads TGTGCCAGCAGCTGGGGACAGGTCTTAAATGAAAAACTGTTTTTT.

The CDR3 protein is CASSLAPDILQGGYTF. The CDR3 DNA sequence: TGTGCCAGCAGCTTAGCTCCGGACATTCTTCAGGGGGGCTACACCTTC. The chain uses TRBV7-6 and TRBJ1-2; D perhaps matches TRBD1 (6 bases). The CDR3 covers 16 residues. Trimming left V 0 bases short and J 8 bases short, with 19 bases between. CDR1 is SGHVS, CDR2 FNYEAQ, per germline.

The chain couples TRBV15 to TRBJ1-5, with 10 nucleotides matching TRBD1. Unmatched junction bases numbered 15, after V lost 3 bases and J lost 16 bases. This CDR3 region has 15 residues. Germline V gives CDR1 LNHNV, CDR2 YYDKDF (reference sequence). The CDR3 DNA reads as TGTGCCACCAGCAGGACCCTCGGTCCGGGACAGGGGAGACATTTT. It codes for CATSRTLGPGQGRHF.

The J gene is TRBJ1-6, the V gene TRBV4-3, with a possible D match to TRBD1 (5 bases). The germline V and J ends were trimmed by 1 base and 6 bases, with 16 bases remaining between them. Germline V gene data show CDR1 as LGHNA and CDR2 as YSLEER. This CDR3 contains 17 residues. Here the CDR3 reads CASSQGEAGYGNSPLHF. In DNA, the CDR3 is TGCGCCAGCAGCCAAGGAGAGGCAGGGTACGGTAATTCACCCCTCCACTTT.

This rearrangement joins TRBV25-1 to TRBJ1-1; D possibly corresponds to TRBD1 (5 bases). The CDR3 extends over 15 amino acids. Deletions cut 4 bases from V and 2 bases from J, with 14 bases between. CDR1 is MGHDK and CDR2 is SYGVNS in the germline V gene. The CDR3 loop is CASSGRVALNTEAFF. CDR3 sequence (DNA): TGTGCCAGCAGTGGCAGGGTCGCTCTAAACACTGAAGCTTTCTTT.

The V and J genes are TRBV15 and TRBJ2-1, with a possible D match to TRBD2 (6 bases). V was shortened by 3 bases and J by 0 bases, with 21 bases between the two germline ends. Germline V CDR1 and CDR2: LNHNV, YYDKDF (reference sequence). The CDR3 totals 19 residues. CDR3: CATSSRRGAGKSSYNEQFF. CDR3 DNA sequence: TGTGCCACCAGCAGCCGACGTGGCGCGGGGAAAAGCTCCTACAATGAGCAGTTCTTC.

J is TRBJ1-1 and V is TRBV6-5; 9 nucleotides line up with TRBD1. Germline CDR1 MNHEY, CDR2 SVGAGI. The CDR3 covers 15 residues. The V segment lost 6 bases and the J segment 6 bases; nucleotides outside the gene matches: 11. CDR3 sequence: CASRYYTGGKAEAFF. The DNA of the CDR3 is TGTGCCAGCAGATATTATACAGGGGGCAAAGCTGAAGCTTTCTTT.

The CDR3 spells CASSLEEPSTDTQYF. For the CDR3, the DNA is TGCGCCAGCAGCTTGGAAGAGCCTAGCACAGATACGCAGTATTTT. The chain employs TRBV5-1 and TRBJ2-3; D remains ambiguous. Germline V gives CDR1 SGHRS, CDR2 YFSETQ. This CDR3 is built from 15 residues. The germline V and J ends were trimmed by 0 bases and 0 bases, with 8 bases remaining between them.

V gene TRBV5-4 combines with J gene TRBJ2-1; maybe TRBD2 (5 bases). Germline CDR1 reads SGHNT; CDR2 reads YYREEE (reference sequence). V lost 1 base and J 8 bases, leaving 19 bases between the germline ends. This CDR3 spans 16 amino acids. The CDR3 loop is CASSLSSRGKGDEQFF. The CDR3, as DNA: TGTGCCAGCAGCTTGTCATCCAGAGGGAAGGGAGATGAGCAGTTCTTC.

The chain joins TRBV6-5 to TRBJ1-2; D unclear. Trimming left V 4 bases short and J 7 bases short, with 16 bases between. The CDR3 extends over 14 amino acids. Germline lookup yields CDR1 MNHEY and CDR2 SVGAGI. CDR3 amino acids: CASSFRTPGSGYTF. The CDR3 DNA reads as TGTGCCAGCAGTTTCAGGACCCCGGGGAGTGGCTACACCTTC.

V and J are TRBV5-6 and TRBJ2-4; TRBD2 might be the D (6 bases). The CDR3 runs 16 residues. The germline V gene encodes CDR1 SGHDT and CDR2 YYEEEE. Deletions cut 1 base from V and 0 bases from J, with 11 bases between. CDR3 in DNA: TGTGCCAGCAGCTTGTATCAGGGACTAGCCAAAAACATTCAGTACTTC. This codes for CASSLYQGLAKNIQYF.

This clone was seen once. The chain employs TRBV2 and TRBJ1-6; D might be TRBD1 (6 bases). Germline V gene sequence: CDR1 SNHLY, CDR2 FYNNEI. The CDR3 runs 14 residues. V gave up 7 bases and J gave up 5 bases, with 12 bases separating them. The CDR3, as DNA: TGTGCCAGCAATGACCAGGGGAATAATTCACCCCTCCACTTT. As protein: CASNDQGNNSPLHF.

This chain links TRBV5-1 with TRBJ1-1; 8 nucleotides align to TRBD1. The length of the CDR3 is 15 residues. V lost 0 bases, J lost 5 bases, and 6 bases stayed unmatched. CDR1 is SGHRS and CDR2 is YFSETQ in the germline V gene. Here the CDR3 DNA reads TGCGCCAGCAGCTTGGGACAGGGGATCGGGACTGAAGCTTTCTTT. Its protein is CASSLGQGIGTEAFF. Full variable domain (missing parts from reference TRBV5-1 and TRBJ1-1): KAGVTQTPRYLIKTRGQQVTLSCSPISGHRSVSWYQQTPGQGLQFLFEYFSETQRNKGNFPGRFSGRQFSNSRSEMNVSTLELGDSALYLCASSLGQGIGTEAFFGQGTRLTVV.